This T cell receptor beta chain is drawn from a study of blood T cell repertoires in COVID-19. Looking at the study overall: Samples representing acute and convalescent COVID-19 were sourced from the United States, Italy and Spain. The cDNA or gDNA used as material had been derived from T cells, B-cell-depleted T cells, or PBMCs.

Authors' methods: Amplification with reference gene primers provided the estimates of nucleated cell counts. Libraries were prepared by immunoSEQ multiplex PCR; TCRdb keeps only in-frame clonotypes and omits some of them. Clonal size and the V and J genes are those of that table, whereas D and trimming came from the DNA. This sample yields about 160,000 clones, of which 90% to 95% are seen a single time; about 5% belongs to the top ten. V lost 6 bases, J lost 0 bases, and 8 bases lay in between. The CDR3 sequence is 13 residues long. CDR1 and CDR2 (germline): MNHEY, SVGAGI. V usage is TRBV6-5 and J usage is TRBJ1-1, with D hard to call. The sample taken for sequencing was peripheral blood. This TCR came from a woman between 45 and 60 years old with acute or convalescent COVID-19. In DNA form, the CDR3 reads TGTGCCAGCAGAGAGTACGTGAACACTGAAGCTTTCTTT. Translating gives CASREYVNTEAFF.